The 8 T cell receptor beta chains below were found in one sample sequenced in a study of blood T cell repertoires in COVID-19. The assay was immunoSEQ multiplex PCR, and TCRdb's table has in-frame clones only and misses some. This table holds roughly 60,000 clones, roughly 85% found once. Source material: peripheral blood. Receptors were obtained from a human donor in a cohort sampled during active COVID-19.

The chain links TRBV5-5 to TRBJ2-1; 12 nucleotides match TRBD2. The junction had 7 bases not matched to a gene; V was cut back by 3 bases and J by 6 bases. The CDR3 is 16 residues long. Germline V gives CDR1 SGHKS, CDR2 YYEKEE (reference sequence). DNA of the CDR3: TGTGCCAGCAGCTCATCTAGCGGGGGGGCCGGCAATGAGCAGTTCTTC. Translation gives CASSSSSGGAGNEQFF.

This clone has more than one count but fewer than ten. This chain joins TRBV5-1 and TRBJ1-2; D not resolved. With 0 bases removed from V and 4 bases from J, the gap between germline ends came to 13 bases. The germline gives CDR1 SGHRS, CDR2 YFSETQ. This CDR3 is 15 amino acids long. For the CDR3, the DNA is TGCGCCAGCAGCTTGGCCGATGGAGGGCTCTATGGCTACACCTTC. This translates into CASSLADGGLYGYTF. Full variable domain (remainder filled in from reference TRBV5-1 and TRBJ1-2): KAGVTQTPRYLIKTRGQQVTLSCSPISGHRSVSWYQQTPGQGLQFLFEYFSETQRNKGNFPGRFSGRQFSNSRSEMNVSTLELGDSALYLCASSLADGGLYGYTFGSGTRLTVV.

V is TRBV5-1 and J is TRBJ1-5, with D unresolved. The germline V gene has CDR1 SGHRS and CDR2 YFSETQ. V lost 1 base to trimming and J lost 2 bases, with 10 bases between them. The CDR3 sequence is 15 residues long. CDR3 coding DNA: TGCGCCAGCAGCTTGACAGTGGGCGGCAATCAGCCCCAGCATTTT. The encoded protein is CASSLTVGGNQPQHF.

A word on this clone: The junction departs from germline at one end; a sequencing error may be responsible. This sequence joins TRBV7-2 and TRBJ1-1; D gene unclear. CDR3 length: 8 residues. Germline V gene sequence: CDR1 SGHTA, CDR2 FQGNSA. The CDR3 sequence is CASSWASF. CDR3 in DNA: TGTGCCAGCAGTTGGGCGTCCTTT.

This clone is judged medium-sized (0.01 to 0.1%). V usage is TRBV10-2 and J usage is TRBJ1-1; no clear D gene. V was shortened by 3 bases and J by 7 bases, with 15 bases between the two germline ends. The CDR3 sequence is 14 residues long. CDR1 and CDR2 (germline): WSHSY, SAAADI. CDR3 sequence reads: CASSERVFGGEAFF. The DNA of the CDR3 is TGCGCCAGCAGTGAAAGAGTCTTCGGCGGTGAAGCTTTCTTT.

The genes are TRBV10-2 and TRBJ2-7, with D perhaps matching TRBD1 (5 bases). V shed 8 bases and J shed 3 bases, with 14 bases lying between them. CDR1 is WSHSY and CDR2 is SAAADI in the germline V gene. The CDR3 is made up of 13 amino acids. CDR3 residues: CASLAGWGYEQYF. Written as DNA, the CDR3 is TGCGCCAGCTTGGCAGGGTGGGGCTACGAGCAGTACTTC.

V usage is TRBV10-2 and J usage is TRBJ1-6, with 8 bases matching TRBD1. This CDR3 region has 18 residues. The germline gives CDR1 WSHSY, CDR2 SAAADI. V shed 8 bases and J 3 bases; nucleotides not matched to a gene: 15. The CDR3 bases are TGCGCCAGCCCCGATTCAGGACACGACAGGGGCTATAATTCACCCCTCCACTTT. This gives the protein CASPDSGHDRGYNSPLHF.

CDR3 protein: CASSQDQGQGRFLSYGYTF. In DNA form, the CDR3 reads TGCGCCAGCAGCCAAGATCAAGGGCAGGGCAGATTCCTTTCCTATGGCTACACCTTC. V and J are TRBV4-1 and TRBJ1-2; weak D call: TRBD1 (5 bases). This CDR3 is built from 19 residues. CDR1 and CDR2 from the germline V gene are MGHRA and YSYEKL. V lost 0 bases and J lost 4, with 24 bases in between.